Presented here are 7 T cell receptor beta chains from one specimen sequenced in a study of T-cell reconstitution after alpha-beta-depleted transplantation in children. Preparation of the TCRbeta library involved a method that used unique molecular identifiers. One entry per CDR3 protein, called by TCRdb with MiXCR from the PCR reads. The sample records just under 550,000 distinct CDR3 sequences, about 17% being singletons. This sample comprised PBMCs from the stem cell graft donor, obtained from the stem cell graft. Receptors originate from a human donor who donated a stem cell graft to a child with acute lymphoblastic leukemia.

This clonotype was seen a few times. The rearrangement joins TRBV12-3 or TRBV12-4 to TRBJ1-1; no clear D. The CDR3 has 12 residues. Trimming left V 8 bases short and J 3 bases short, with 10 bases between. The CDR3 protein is CASEGAYTEAFF. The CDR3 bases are TGTGCCAGCGAGGGAGCTTACACTGAAGCTTTCTTT.

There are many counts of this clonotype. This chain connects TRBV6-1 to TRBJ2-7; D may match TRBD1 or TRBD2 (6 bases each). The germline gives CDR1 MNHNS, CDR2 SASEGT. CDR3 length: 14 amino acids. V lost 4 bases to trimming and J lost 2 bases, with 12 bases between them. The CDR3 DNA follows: TGTGCCAGCAGTGGACAGGAGGGGCCCTACGAGCAGTACTTC. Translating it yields CASSGQEGPYEQYF.

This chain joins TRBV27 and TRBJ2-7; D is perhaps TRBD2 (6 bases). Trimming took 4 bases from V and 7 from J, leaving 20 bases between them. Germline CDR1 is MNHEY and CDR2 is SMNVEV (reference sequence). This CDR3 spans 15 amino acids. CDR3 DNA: TGTGCCAGCAGTTCCCCCACTAGGCGACGGGGGGAGCAGTACTTC. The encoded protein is CASSSPTRRRGEQYF.

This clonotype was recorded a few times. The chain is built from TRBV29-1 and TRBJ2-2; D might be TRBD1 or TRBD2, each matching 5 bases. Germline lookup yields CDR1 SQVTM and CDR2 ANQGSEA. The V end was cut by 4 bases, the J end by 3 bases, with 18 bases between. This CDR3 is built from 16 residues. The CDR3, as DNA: TGCAGCGTTGCCGGAGGTTTACAGGAGTACACCGGGGAGCTGTTTTTT. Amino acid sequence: CSVAGGLQEYTGELFF.

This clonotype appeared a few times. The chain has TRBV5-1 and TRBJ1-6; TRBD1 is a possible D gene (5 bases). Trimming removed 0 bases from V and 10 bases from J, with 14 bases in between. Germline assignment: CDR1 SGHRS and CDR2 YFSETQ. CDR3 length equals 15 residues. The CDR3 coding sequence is TGCGCCAGCAGCTTGGTGGGGACTCTTATGTCACCCCTCCACTTT. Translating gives CASSLVGTLMSPLHF.

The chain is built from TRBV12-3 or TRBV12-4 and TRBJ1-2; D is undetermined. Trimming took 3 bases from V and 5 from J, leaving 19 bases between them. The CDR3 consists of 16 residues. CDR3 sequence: CASSFNPSTADYGYTF. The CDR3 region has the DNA TGTGCCAGCAGTTTTAACCCTTCAACAGCCGATTATGGCTACACCTTC.

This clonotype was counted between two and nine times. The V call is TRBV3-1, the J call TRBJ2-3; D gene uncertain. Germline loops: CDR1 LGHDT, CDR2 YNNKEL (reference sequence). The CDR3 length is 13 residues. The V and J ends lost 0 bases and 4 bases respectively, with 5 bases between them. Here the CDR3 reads CASSQDNSDTQYF. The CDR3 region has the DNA TGTGCCAGCAGCCAAGATAATTCAGATACGCAGTATTTT.